Reported below is one T cell receptor (beta chain). Produced via immunoSEQ multiplex PCR; TCRdb's table is partial and in-frame only. The sample consists of around 270,000 clones, around nine tenths of them appearing once. The record originates from a study of Ad26.COV2.S vaccination and SARS-CoV-2 variants. Study background: Donor allocation was to the COV1001 Ad26.COV2.S trial arm.

Treatment noted: around 19 received Ad26.COV2.S at low or high dose, single or two shots; 5 received placebo; per-sample allocation not given. It was on day 63 after the first vaccine or placebo injection that samples were taken. The sample in question was peripheral blood, obtained in a trial of Ad26.COV2.S vaccine versus placebo. This TCR was sampled from a person between 18 and 65 years old who received the Ad26.COV2.S COVID-19 vaccine or a placebo.

The CDR3 sequence is CASSLTGGNTIYF. The CDR3 region has the DNA TGTGCCAGCAGTTTAACAGGGGGAAACACCATATATTTT. The chain is built from TRBV27 and TRBJ1-3, with D possibly matching TRBD1 (6 bases). Deletions cut 2 bases from V and 4 bases from J, with 6 bases between. The CDR3 contains 13 residues. CDR1 and CDR2 (germline): MNHEY, SMNVEV (reference sequence).